The TCR beta chain described here comes from a study of beta chain features in type 1 diabetes. Study details: Cells sorted and examined across all samples totaled 85 million to 110 million. Study-wide findings and caveats: The study found moderately but significantly shorter TCRB CDR3s in all four CD4+ subsets of Type 1 diabetes patients. Sequencing the cDNA could make cells with high TCR expression show up more than they should.

Expressed TCRB transcripts were sequenced after all isolated RNA was converted to cDNA. TCRdb keeps only in-frame clones here, not all; method: immunoSEQ multiplex PCR. The table records about 230,000 clones, 16% of them present only once. Via CD45RO/CCR7/CD25/CD127/CD95/CD27, cells of the CD4+ naive, central memory, regulatory and stem cell-like memory subsets were sorted. Over 95% purity was reached by all sorted populations. Regarding this clone: Its antigen remains unknown.

Sample: naive CD4+ T cells from blood. The TCR was taken from a man younger than 45 with type 1 diabetes.

The CDR3 DNA follows: TGTGCCAGCTCACCGGCCGGACCGACGACCCAGCATTTT. Its translation: CASSPAGPTTQHF. The chain uses TRBV18 and TRBJ1-5, with no clear D. The CDR3 totals 13 residues. The ends were cut back, 3 bases at V and 11 bases at J, with 14 bases in the middle. The germline V gene encodes CDR1 KGHSH and CDR2 LQKENI.